The 16 T cell receptor beta chains below all came from one sample that was sequenced in a study of cytomegalovirus exposure and HLA in healthy donors. The PCR employed 60 Vbeta primers together with 13 Jbeta primers. Sequencing was performed with immunoSEQ multiplex PCR; in TCRdb, only in-frame clones are kept and a portion is missing. This table has about 300,000 clones, 80% to 90% appearing once. The sequenced sample was PBMCs. Receptors originate from a middle-aged man in good health and CMV-seropositive.

The chain employs TRBV7-2 and TRBJ2-7; D is undetermined. The germline V and J ends were trimmed by 2 bases and 4 bases, with 12 bases remaining between them. Germline V gives CDR1 SGHTA, CDR2 FQGNSA. CDR3 length: 14 residues. The chain's CDR3 is CASSLSPFVYEQYF. CDR3 nucleotides: TGTGCCAGCAGCTTATCCCCCTTTGTATACGAGCAGTACTTC.

This sequence joins TRBV5-5 and TRBJ2-3; TRBD1 matches at 7 bases. V was clipped by 6 bases and J by 3 bases; unmatched bases: 7. Per the germline V gene, CDR1 is SGHKS and CDR2 is YYEKEE (reference sequence). The CDR3 has 14 residues. The CDR3 loop reads CASTATGRTDTQYF. The CDR3, as DNA: TGTGCCAGCACCGCGACAGGGAGAACAGATACGCAGTATTTT.

V is TRBV30 and J is TRBJ2-3; 12 bases align to TRBD2. The germline V gene encodes CDR1 GTSNPN and CDR2 SVGIG (reference sequence). The junction had 6 bases not matched to a gene; V was cut back by 5 bases and J by 0 bases. This CDR3 is 16 amino acids long. Here the CDR3 reads CAWEEGTSGSTDTQYF. The CDR3 DNA reads as TGTGCCTGGGAGGAGGGGACTAGCGGGAGCACAGATACGCAGTATTTT.

The chain's CDR3 is CASDIRGGSHEQYF. CDR3 DNA: TGTGCCAGTGATATCCGGGGGGGGTCCCACGAGCAGTACTTC. J is TRBJ2-7 and V is TRBV28; the match to TRBD2 covers 8 bases. V was clipped by 9 bases and J by 5 bases; unmatched bases: 12. The length of the CDR3 is 14 residues. The germline CDR1 and CDR2 sequences are MDHEN and SYDVKM.

Worth noting for this clone: A read error is likely, as this CDR3 ends without the conserved phenylalanine or tryptophan. The V call is TRBV5-1, the J call TRBJ2-7; TRBD1 aligns across 8 bases. Per germline, CDR1 SGHRS and CDR2 YFSETQ. The V segment lost 2 bases and the J segment 2 bases; nucleotides outside the gene matches: 9. The CDR3 is 16 amino acids. CDR3 in DNA: TGCGCCAGCAGCTTAAGGGGGACAGGCTTCCCCTACGAGCAGTACCTC. Encoded protein: CASSLRGTGFPYEQYL.

The rearrangement joins TRBV7-9 to TRBJ1-4; maybe TRBD1 (5 bases). The V gene's germline CDR1 is SEHNR and CDR2 FQNEAQ (reference sequence). V shed 3 bases and J shed 0 bases, with 8 bases lying between them. The CDR3 has 15 residues. CDR3 region: CASSFDSSTNEKLFF. The CDR3 nucleotides read TGTGCCAGCAGCTTCGACAGTTCAACTAATGAAAAACTGTTTTTT. The full variable domain, with the rest looked up from reference TRBV7-9 and TRBJ1-4, is DTGVSQNPRHKITKRGQNVTFRCDPISEHNRLYWYRQTLGQGPEFLTYFQNEAQLEKSRLLSDRFSAERPKGSFSTLEIQRTEQGDSAMYLCASSFDSSTNEKLFFGSGTQLSVL.

V is TRBV7-6 and J is TRBJ2-1, with TRBD2 matching 8 bases. The CDR3 runs to 14 residues. Trimming removed 5 bases from V and 7 bases from J; junction bases left unmatched: 7. CDR1 SGHVS and CDR2 FNYEAQ come from the germline V gene. The CDR3 sequence is CASSPGPGGNEQFF. CDR3 nucleotides: TGTGCCAGCAGCCCGGGGCCGGGGGGGAATGAGCAGTTCTTC.

This sequence joins TRBV18 and TRBJ1-2; 8 nucleotides align to TRBD1. The CDR3 contains 15 residues. Unmatched junction bases numbered 9, after V lost 5 bases and J lost 4 bases. Germline loops: CDR1 KGHSH, CDR2 LQKENI. The CDR3 reads CASSSKDRAFYGYTF. DNA for the CDR3: TGTGCCAGCTCATCAAAGGACAGGGCCTTCTATGGCTACACCTTC.

The chain uses TRBV29-1 and TRBJ2-7; 10 bases are a match to TRBD2. The CDR3 sequence is 16 residues long. V lost 2 bases and J lost 2; bases outside the gene matches: 9. CDR1 is SQVTM, CDR2 ANQGSEA, per germline. The CDR3 sequence is CSVEIALAGFTYEQYF. The CDR3 coding sequence is TGCAGCGTTGAAATAGCACTAGCGGGATTCACCTACGAGCAGTACTTC.

The V and J genes are TRBV5-1 and TRBJ1-3; D remains unclear. The germline V gene has CDR1 SGHRS and CDR2 YFSETQ. The CDR3 sequence is 13 residues long. The germline V and J ends were trimmed by 5 bases and 3 bases, with 9 bases remaining between them. The CDR3 spells CASRPEGGNTIYF. In DNA, the CDR3 is TGCGCCAGCAGGCCAGAGGGTGGAAACACCATATATTTT.

V is TRBV27 and J is TRBJ2-7, with D perhaps matching TRBD2 (5 bases). Trimming took off 6 bases at V and 2 bases at J, with 17 bases between the two ends. The germline V gene encodes CDR1 MNHEY and CDR2 SMNVEV (reference sequence). The CDR3 covers 15 residues. The CDR3 bases are TGTGCCAGCAGCCTAAGCGGCATCGGCACCTACGAGCAGTACTTC. This codes for CASSLSGIGTYEQYF.

The chain combines TRBV28 with TRBJ2-7, with 14 bases that match TRBD2. Germline-derived CDR1 and CDR2 are MDHEN and SYDVKM. This CDR3 contains 16 residues. Losses at the gene ends were 4 bases for V and 3 bases for J; bases not matched to a gene: 5. The CDR3 sequence is CASSSDGTSGGYEQYF. As DNA, the CDR3 is TGTGCCAGCAGTTCAGACGGGACTAGCGGGGGCTACGAGCAGTACTTC.

This clone has just a few counts. The gene calls are TRBV5-6 and TRBJ1-1; D is possibly TRBD1 (5 bases). Germline V gene lookup returns CDR1 SGHDT and CDR2 YYEEEE. Trimming stripped 6 bases from V and 1 base from J, with 13 bases between. This CDR3 region has 14 residues. The CDR3 DNA follows: TGTGCCAGCATCACCGACAGAGGGAACACTGAAGCTTTCTTT. It codes for CASITDRGNTEAFF.

The chain recombines TRBV7-8 with TRBJ2-7; TRBD2 aligns across 10 bases. Germline loops: CDR1 SGHVS, CDR2 FQNEAQ. The CDR3 totals 16 residues. Unmatched junction bases numbered 5, after V lost 1 base and J lost 2 bases. Written as DNA, the CDR3 is TGTGCCAGCAGCTTAGGAGCGGGAGGGTTAGCCTACGAGCAGTACTTC. Translated: CASSLGAGGLAYEQYF.

The chain links TRBV6-1 to TRBJ2-7; 10 nucleotides agree with TRBD1. The CDR3 has 14 amino acids. J gave up 5 bases and V 7 bases, and 8 bases lay outside the gene matches. Germline CDR1 and CDR2: MNHNS and SASEGT. The chain's CDR3 is CASTRTGGRDEQYF. DNA of the CDR3: TGTGCCAGCACCCGGACAGGGGGTCGGGACGAGCAGTACTTC.

The genes are TRBV5-1 and TRBJ2-7; D gene ambiguous. V shed 1 base and J shed 7 bases, with 15 bases lying between them. This CDR3 has 14 residues. Germline loops: CDR1 SGHRS, CDR2 YFSETQ. The CDR3 nucleotides read TGCGCCAGCAGCTTGTGGGTTAGCACGGAGGAGCAGTACTTC. Protein: CASSLWVSTEEQYF. The variable domain in full, completed from reference TRBV5-1 and TRBJ2-7, reads KAGVTQTPRYLIKTRGQQVTLSCSPISGHRSVSWYQQTPGQGLQFLFEYFSETQRNKGNFPGRFSGRQFSNSRSEMNVSTLELGDSALYLCASSLWVSTEEQYFGPGTRLTVT.